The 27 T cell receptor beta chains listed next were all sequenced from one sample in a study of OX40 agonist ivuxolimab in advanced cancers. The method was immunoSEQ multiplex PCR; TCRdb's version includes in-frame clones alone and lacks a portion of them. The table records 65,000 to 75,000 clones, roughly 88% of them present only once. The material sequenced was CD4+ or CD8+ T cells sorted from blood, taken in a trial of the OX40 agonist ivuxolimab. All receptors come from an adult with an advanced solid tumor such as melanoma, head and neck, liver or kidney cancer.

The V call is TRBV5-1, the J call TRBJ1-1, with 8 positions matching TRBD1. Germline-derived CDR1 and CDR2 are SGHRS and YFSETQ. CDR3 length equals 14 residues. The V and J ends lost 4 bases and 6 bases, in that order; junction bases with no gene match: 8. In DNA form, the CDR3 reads TGCGCCAGCAGCCCCGGACAGGGAAGCGCTGAAGCTTTCTTT. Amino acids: CASSPGQGSAEAFF.

The CDR3 DNA follows: TGTGCCAGCAGCTTAACCCCCACAGTCCAACGGGACAGACTCTATGGCTACACCTTC. Translating gives CASSLTPTVQRDRLYGYTF. The chain is built from TRBV7-8 and TRBJ1-2; TRBD1 aligns across 7 bases. The CDR3 totals 19 residues. Germline CDR1 reads SGHVS; CDR2 reads FQNEAQ. With 2 bases clipped from V and 4 bases from J, the junction kept 19 bases outside the gene matches.

CDR3 DNA sequence: TGTGCCAGTATTGCCTACACTGAAGCTTTCTTT. It encodes CASIAYTEAFF. The chain recombines TRBV19 with TRBJ1-1; D ambiguous. This CDR3 has 11 residues. Germline values: CDR1 LNHDA, CDR2 SQIVND (reference sequence). The V and J ends lost 7 bases and 3 bases respectively, with 6 bases between them. Supplemented by reference TRBV19 and TRBJ1-1, the full variable domain reads DGGITQSPKYLFRKEGQNVTLSCEQNLNHDAMYWYRQDPGQGLRLIYYSQIVNDFQKGDIAEGYSVSREKKESFPLTVTSAQKNPTAFYLCASIAYTEAFFGQGTRLTVV.

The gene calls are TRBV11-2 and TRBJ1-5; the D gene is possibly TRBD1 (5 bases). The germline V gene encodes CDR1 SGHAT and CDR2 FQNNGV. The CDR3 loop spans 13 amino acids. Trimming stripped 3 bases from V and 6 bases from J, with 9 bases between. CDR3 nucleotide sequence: TGTGCCAGCAGCTTGGGGGGAGGTCAGCCCCAGCATTTT. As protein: CASSLGGGQPQHF.

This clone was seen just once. The CDR3 DNA is TGTGCCAGTACTAGCGGATTCACAGATACGCAGTATTTT. It yields the protein CASTSGFTDTQYF. V is TRBV19 and J is TRBJ2-3, with 7 bases lining up with TRBD2. J was trimmed by 2 bases and V by 7 bases; bases with no gene match: 3. The CDR3 consists of 13 residues. The germline gives CDR1 LNHDA, CDR2 SQIVND (reference sequence).

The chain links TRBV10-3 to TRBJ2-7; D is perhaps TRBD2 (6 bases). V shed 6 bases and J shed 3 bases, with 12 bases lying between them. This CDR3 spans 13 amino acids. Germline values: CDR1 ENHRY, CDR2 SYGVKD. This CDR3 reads CAISPGDIYEQYF. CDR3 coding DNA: TGTGCCATCAGCCCGGGGGATATCTACGAGCAGTACTTC.

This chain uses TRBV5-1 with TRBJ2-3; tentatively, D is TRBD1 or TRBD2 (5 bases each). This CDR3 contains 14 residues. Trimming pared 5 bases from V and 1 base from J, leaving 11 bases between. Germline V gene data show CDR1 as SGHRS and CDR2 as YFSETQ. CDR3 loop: CASSGQGGTDTQYF. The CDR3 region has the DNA TGCGCCAGCAGTGGTCAGGGAGGCACAGATACGCAGTATTTT.

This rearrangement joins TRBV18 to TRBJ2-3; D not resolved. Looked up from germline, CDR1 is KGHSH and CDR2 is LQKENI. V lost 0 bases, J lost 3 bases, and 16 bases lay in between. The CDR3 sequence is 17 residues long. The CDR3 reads CASSPPSLLQNTDTQYF. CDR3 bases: TGTGCCAGCTCACCACCGTCTCTCCTCCAGAATACAGATACGCAGTATTTT. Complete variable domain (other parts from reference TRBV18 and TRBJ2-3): NAGVMQNPRHLVRRRGQEARLRCSPMKGHSHVYWYRQLPEEGLKFMVYLQKENIIDESGMPKERFSAEFPKEGPSILRIQQVVRGDSAAYFCASSPPSLLQNTDTQYFGPGTRLTVL.

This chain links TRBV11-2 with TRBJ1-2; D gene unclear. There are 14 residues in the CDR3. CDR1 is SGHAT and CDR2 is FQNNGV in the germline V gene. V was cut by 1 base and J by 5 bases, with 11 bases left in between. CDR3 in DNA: TGTGCCAGCAGCTTAGTAGGAGCGGGATATGGCTACACCTTC. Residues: CASSLVGAGYGYTF.

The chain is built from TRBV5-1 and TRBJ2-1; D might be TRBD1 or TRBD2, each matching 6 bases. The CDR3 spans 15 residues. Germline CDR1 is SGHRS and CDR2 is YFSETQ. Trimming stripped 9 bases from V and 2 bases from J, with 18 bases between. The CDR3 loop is CATSEGGRTYNEQFF. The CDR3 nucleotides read TGCGCCACTTCGGAGGGGGGACGGACCTACAATGAGCAGTTCTTC.

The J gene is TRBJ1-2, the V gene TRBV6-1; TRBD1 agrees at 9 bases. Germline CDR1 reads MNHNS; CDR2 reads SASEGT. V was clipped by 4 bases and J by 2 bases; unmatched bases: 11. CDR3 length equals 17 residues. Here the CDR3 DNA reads TGTGCCAGCAGTGCCCGAGAAAATGACAGGGGGAACTATGGCTACACCTTC. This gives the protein CASSARENDRGNYGYTF.

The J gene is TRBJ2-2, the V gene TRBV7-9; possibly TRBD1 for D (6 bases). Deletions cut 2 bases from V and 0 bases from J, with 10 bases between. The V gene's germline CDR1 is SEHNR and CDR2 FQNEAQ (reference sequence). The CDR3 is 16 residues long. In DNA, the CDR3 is TGTGCCAGCAGCTTAATACAGGGTTCGAACACCGGGGAGCTGTTTTTT. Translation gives CASSLIQGSNTGELFF.

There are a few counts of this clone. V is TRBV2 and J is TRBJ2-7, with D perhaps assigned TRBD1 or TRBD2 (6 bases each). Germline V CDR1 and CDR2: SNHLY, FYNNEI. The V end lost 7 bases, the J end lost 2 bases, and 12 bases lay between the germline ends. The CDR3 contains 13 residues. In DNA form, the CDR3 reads TGTGCCAGCAAGAGGGGGGCAGCCTACGAGCAGTACTTC. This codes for CASKRGAAYEQYF.

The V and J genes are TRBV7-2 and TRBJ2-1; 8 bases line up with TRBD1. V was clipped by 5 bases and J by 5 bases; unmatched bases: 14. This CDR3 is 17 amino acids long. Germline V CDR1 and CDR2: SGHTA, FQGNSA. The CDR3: CASSDPIDRGHHNEQFF. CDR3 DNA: TGTGCCAGCAGCGACCCTATCGACAGGGGACATCACAATGAGCAGTTCTTC.

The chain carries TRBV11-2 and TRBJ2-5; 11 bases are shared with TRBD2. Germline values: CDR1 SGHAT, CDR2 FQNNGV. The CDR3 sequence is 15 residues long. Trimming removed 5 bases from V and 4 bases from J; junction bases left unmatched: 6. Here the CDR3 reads CASSGNSGGAETQYF. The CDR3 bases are TGTGCCAGCAGCGGAAATAGCGGGGGGGCAGAGACCCAGTACTTC.

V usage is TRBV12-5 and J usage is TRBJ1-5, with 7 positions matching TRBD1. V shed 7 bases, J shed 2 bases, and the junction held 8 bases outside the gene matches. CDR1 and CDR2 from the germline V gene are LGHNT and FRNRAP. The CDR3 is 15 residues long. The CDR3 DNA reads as TGTGCTAGTGCCCAAGGGGGCGTCGGCAATCAGCCCCAGCATTTT. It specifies CASAQGGVGNQPQHF.

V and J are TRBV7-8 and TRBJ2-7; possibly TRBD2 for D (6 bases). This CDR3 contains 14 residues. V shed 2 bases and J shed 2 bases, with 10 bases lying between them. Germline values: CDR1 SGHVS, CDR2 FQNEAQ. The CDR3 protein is CASSLREEAYEQYF. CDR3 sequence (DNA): TGTGCCAGCAGCTTAAGGGAGGAGGCCTACGAGCAGTACTTC.

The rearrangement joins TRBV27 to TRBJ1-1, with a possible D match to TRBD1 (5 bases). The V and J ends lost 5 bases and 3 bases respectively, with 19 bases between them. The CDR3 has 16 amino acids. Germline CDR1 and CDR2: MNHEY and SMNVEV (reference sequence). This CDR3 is CASSNRGVGFDTEAFF. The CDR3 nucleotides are TGTGCCAGCAGTAACCGGGGGGTAGGTTTTGACACTGAAGCTTTCTTT.

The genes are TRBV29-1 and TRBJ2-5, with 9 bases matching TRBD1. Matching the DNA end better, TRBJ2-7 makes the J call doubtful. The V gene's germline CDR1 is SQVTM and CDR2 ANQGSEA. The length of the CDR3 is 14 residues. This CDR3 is CSATGWTGAYEQYF. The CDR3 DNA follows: TGCAGCGCCACGGGTTGGACAGGGGCCTACGAGCAGTACTTC.

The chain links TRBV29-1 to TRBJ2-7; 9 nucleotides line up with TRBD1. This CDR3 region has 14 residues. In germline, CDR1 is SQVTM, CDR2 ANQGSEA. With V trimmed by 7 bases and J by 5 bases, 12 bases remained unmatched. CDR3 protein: CSAGGGQGQNEQYF. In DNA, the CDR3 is TGCAGCGCCGGAGGGGGACAGGGTCAGAACGAGCAGTACTTC.

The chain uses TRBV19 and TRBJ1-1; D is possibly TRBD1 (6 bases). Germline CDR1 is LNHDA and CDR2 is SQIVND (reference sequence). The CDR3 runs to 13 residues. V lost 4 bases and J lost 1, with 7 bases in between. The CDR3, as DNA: TGTGCCAGTAGTAGGGGGCCGAACACTGAAGCTTTCTTT. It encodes CASSRGPNTEAFF.

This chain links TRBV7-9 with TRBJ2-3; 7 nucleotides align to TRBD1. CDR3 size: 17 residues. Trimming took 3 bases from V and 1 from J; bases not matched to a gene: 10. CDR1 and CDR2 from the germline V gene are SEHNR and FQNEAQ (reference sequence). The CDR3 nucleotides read TGTGCCAGCAGCTTCTCTTTAGGGGGCCGAGGCACAGATACGCAGTATTTT. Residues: CASSFSLGGRGTDTQYF.

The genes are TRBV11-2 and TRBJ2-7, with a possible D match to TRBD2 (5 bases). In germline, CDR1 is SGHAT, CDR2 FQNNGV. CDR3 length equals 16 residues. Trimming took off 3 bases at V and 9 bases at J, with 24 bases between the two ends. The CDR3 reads CASSFGPRAGSMWQYF. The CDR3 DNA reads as TGTGCCAGCAGCTTTGGGCCCCGGGCGGGCAGTATGTGGCAGTACTTC.

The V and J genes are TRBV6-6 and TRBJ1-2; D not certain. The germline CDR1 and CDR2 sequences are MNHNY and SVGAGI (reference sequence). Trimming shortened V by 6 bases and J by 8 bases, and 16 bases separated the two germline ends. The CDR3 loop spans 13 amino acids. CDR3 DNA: TGTGCCAGCAGAATCCCCGGGAGTCAAGGCTACACCTTC. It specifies CASRIPGSQGYTF.

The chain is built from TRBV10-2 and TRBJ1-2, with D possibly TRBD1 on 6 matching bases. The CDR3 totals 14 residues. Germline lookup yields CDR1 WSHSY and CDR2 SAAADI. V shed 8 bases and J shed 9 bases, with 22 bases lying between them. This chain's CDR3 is CASGGAWDFGSYTF. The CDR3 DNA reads TGCGCCAGCGGGGGGGCTTGGGACTTCGGGAGCTACACCTTC.

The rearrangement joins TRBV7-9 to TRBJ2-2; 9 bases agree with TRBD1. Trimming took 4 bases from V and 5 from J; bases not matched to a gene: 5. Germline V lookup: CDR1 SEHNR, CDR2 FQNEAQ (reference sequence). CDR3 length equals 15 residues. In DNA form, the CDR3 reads TGTGCCAGCAGCTCCATGACAGGGGGGACCGGGGAGCTGTTTTTT. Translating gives CASSSMTGGTGELFF.

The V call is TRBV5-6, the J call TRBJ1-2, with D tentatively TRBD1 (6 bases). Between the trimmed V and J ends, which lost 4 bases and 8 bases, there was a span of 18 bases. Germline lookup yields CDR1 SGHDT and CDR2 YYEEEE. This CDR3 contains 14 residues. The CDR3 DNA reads TGTGCCAGCAGCAAACAGGGTGTCCCGAGGGGCTACACCTTC. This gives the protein CASSKQGVPRGYTF.